This T cell receptor beta chain was retrieved from a study of human T cells and chemical hapten exposure. Study-level results: Once DPC sensitization occurred, TCRs above 1 in 1000 frequency showed no change.

A word on this clonotype: Its antigen is unidentified.

Germline V lookup: CDR1 LNHDA, CDR2 SQIVND (reference sequence). Trimming took off 8 bases at V and 3 bases at J, with 19 bases between the two ends. This CDR3 is built from 15 residues. Time point in this sample: pre-sensitization, week 0. Indicated treatment: therapeutic diphenylcyclopropenone sensitization with weekly scalp DPC. It was the library that attached unique molecular identifiers to individual cDNA molecules. In the original processing: Samples had a median of approximately 89,000 TCRs, ranging about 20,000 to 700,000. TCRdb called the RACE reads again in MiXCR, with one record for every CDR3 protein. V and J calls and clone size were set by TCRdb, not the authors. The repertoire holds tens of thousands of distinct CDR3 sequences, with 8% to 10% as singletons.

This material consisted of whole blood, taken in connection with sensitization to the hapten diphenylcyclopropenone (DPC). This receptor was identified in a man aged 40-49 years with alopecia areata. Some clones in this sample may be carry-over from other donors' samples. V usage is TRBV19 and J usage is TRBJ1-1, with a weak D call TRBD1 (5 bases). DNA of the CDR3: TGTGCCAGTGCCCCCTCGCAGGGATGGGACACTGAAGCTTTCTTT. It is translated as CASAPSQGWDTEAFF.